This entry is about one T cell receptor (beta chain). The entry originates in a study of technical replicates of blood from a handful of donors. CDR1 is MGHRA, CDR2 YSYEKL, per germline. There are 15 residues in the CDR3. V was clipped by 0 bases and J by 6 bases, with 14 bases between them. Using immunoSEQ multiplex PCR, the repertoire was profiled, and TCRdb retains in-frame clones only, with some absent. The sample consists of tens of thousands of clones, about 98% of them appearing once. The TCR was taken from a human donor in good health. The sample consisted of T cells isolated from PBMCs. The rearrangement uses TRBV4-1 and TRBJ1-2; D may be TRBD1 (5 bases). For the CDR3, the DNA is TGCGCCAGCAGCCAAGACCCAGCATCGGGGGATGGCTACACCTTC. Protein product: CASSQDPASGDGYTF.